This TCR beta chain came from a study of human T cells and chemical hapten exposure. This clonotype has just a few counts. Its antigen is not known. TCRdb reprocessed the RACE reads with MiXCR, giving one entry per CDR3 protein. The sample contains 350,000 to 400,000 distinct CDR3 sequences, 5.1% of which appear only once. After removal of 0 bases from V and 2 bases from J, the junction contained 0 bases not matched to a gene. The germline V gene encodes CDR1 SGDLS and CDR2 YYNGEE. The length of the CDR3 is 15 residues. Time point described: pre-sensitization, week 0. Treatment meaning: therapeutic diphenylcyclopropenone sensitization with weekly scalp DPC. People who gave samples had alopecia, were 18 to 70 years old, and were suitable for DPC. The study's findings and limits: Expanded TCRs produced significantly more large CDR3 similarity clusters than controls did. Among TCRs, those above 1 in 1000 frequency were unaffected by DPC sensitization. Donors' alopecia may make their immune response differ from healthy people's.

This sequence was found in a woman aged 45-65 years with alopecia areata. Some clones in this sample may be carry-over from other donors' samples. The starting material was whole blood, obtained in connection with sensitization to the hapten diphenylcyclopropenone (DPC). This chain joins TRBV9 and TRBJ2-7, with 12 bases fitting TRBD2. The CDR3 DNA reads TGTGCCAGCAGCGTAGGGACTAGCGGGGCCTACGAGCAGTACTTC. This translates into CASSVGTSGAYEQYF.